Listed here are 21 T cell receptor beta chains from one sample, sequenced in a study of cytomegalovirus exposure and HLA in healthy donors. Assay: immunoSEQ multiplex PCR; the TCRdb copy retains only in-frame clones and omits some. Found here are roughly 230,000 clones, 80% to 95% of them singletons; the top ten hold just over 3%. The material sequenced was PBMCs. The receptors come from a woman between 25 and 40 years old in good health and CMV-seronegative.

The chain is built from TRBV4-1 and TRBJ2-7; TRBD2 aligns across 12 bases. Germline loops: CDR1 MGHRA, CDR2 YSYEKL. The CDR3 totals 15 residues. Germline trimming cut 2 bases from V and 4 bases from J; bases unmatched to any gene: 3. DNA for the CDR3: TGCGCCAGCAGCCAACTAGCGGGAGGGCCATACGAGCAGTACTTC. This codes for CASSQLAGGPYEQYF.

This chain links TRBV7-2 with TRBJ2-7; tentative D call: TRBD2 (5 bases). The V end lost 4 bases, the J end lost 0 bases, and 10 bases lay between the germline ends. CDR3 length: 14 amino acids. Germline V gene data show CDR1 as SGHTA and CDR2 as FQGNSA. The CDR3 protein is CASSSTRGSYEQYF. Written as DNA, the CDR3 is TGTGCCAGCAGCTCCACTAGAGGCTCCTACGAGCAGTACTTC.

This clone was seen just once. This chain uses TRBV4-1 with TRBJ2-1; TRBD1 matches at 11 bases. The CDR3 is 16 amino acids. The germline V gene has CDR1 MGHRA and CDR2 YSYEKL. Germline trimming cut 0 bases from V and 9 bases from J; bases unmatched to any gene: 7. CDR3 amino acids: CASSQESGQGAGEQFF. For the CDR3, the DNA is TGCGCCAGCAGCCAAGAATCCGGACAGGGGGCGGGTGAGCAGTTCTTC.

V and J are TRBV2 and TRBJ2-1; TRBD2 aligns across 13 bases. The CDR3 sequence is 16 residues long. The germline CDR1 and CDR2 sequences are SNHLY and FYNNEI. Trimming took 6 bases from V and 0 from J; bases not matched to a gene: 2. CDR3 region: CASRRTSGSSYNEQFF. CDR3 nucleotides: TGTGCCAGCAGACGGACTAGCGGGAGCTCCTACAATGAGCAGTTCTTC. Full variable domain (rest looked up from reference TRBV2 and TRBJ2-1): EPEVTQTPSHQVTQMGQEVILRCVPISNHLYFYWYRQILGQKVEFLVSFYNNEISEKSEIFDDQFSVERPDGSNFTLKIRSTKLEDSAMYFCASRRTSGSSYNEQFFGPGTRLTVL.

This clone was seen a few times. This chain joins TRBV5-1 and TRBJ2-3, with 9 bases lining up with TRBD1. V lost 4 bases, J lost 3 bases, and 6 bases stayed unmatched. Per the germline V gene, CDR1 is SGHRS and CDR2 is YFSETQ. The CDR3 is made up of 15 amino acids. The CDR3 region has the DNA TGCGCCAGCAGCGTGCCGGGACAGGGAACAGATACGCAGTATTTT. This sequence encodes CASSVPGQGTDTQYF.

The V call is TRBV21-1, the J call TRBJ1-2. TRBV21-1 is a pseudogene segment. This CDR3 comprises 14 residues. The CDR3 loop is CASSTVAGAKGYTF. CDR3 coding DNA: TGTGCCAGCAGCACCGTGGCGGGGGCAAAAGGCTACACCTTC.

The chain has TRBV2 and TRBJ2-1; no firm D call. Germline V gives CDR1 SNHLY, CDR2 FYNNEI. The CDR3 is 14 residues long. V was clipped by 7 bases and J by 3 bases, with 13 bases between them. The CDR3 DNA sequence: TGTGCCAGCACTACTGGACGGAACTACAATGAGCAGTTCTTC. Its protein product is CASTTGRNYNEQFF.

The V gene is TRBV19, the J gene TRBJ2-7, with D perhaps being TRBD1 or TRBD2 (5 bases each). The CDR3 consists of 13 residues. Trimming removed 8 bases at V and 5 bases at J, with 16 bases between. Germline V lookup: CDR1 LNHDA, CDR2 SQIVND (reference sequence). CDR3 nucleotides: TGTGCCAGTGCCGCGAGGGGTTTCCACGAGCAGTACTTC. Amino acids: CASAARGFHEQYF.

The J gene is TRBJ2-4, the V gene TRBV5-1, with D hard to call. The CDR3 sequence is 15 residues long. V lost 3 bases and J lost 5, with 15 bases in between. Germline V gene lookup returns CDR1 SGHRS and CDR2 YFSETQ. CDR3 sequence reads: CASSSAPNLENIQYF. CDR3 DNA: TGCGCCAGCAGCTCGGCCCCTAATCTTGAAAACATTCAGTACTTC.

The J gene is TRBJ1-1, the V gene TRBV29-1; a possible D gene is TRBD1 (5 bases). V gave up 5 bases and J gave up 7 bases, with 14 bases separating them. The CDR3 contains 12 residues. CDR1 SQVTM and CDR2 ANQGSEA come from the germline V gene. CDR3: CSVPGVDNEAFF. The CDR3 coding sequence is TGCAGCGTTCCGGGGGTGGACAATGAAGCTTTCTTT.

This chain joins TRBV2 and TRBJ2-3; D might be TRBD2 (5 bases). The CDR3 sequence is 17 residues long. V dropped 4 bases and J dropped 9 bases, with 26 bases sitting between them. The germline V gene has CDR1 SNHLY and CDR2 FYNNEI. CDR3 in DNA: TGTGCCAGCAGTGCCTCCCCGGCGGGTAGCGTGAGTAGGACGCAGTATTTT. Amino acid sequence: CASSASPAGSVSRTQYF.

The V call is TRBV7-9, the J call TRBJ2-1, with 12 bases that match TRBD2. V trimming: 4 bases; J trimming: 4 bases; junction bases outside the gene matches: 5. The length of the CDR3 is 16 residues. The V gene's germline CDR1 is SEHNR and CDR2 FQNEAQ (reference sequence). In DNA, the CDR3 is TGTGCCAGCAGCTCCCTAGCGGGAGGGATGTACAATGAGCAGTTCTTC. It yields the protein CASSSLAGGMYNEQFF.

The genes are TRBV28 and TRBJ1-4; 7 bases agree with TRBD1. Trimming removed 6 bases from V and 5 bases from J; junction bases left unmatched: 6. Germline values: CDR1 MDHEN, CDR2 SYDVKM. The CDR3 is made up of 14 amino acids. This CDR3 is CASRRTGANEKLFF. The CDR3 nucleotides are TGTGCCAGCAGAAGGACAGGCGCCAATGAAAAACTGTTTTTT. The variable domain in full, completed from reference TRBV28 and TRBJ1-4, reads DVKVTQSSRYLVKRTGEKVFLECVQDMDHENMFWYRQDPGLGLRLIYFSYDVKMKEKGDIPEGYSVSREKKERFSLILESASTNQTSMYLCASRRTGANEKLFFGSGTQLSVL.

The V gene is TRBV6-6, the J gene TRBJ2-7; maybe TRBD1 (6 bases). V lost 7 bases, J lost 3 bases, and 16 bases lay in between. The CDR3 extends over 14 amino acids. The germline V gene has CDR1 MNHNY and CDR2 SVGAGI (reference sequence). The CDR3 DNA is TGTGCCAGCAAAACAGGGAAGGGAGACTACGAGCAGTACTTC. Translated: CASKTGKGDYEQYF.

The genes are TRBV18 and TRBJ1-1; D is perhaps TRBD1 (6 bases). CDR1 and CDR2 from the germline V gene are KGHSH and LQKENI. Trimming shortened V by 8 bases and J by 7 bases, and 14 bases separated the two germline ends. The CDR3 extends over 12 amino acids. This chain's CDR3 is CASMGGDHEAFF. The CDR3 coding sequence is TGTGCCAGCATGGGGGGCGATCATGAAGCTTTCTTT. The full variable domain, its missing parts supplied by reference TRBV18 and TRBJ1-1, is NAGVMQNPRHLVRRRGQEARLRCSPMKGHSHVYWYRQLPEEGLKFMVYLQKENIIDESGMPKERFSAEFPKEGPSILRIQQVVRGDSAAYFCASMGGDHEAFFGQGTRLTVV.

A note on this clone: Additional DNA sequences in this sample encode the identical CDR3. The chain is built from TRBV7-2 and TRBJ2-3; D is unresolved. There are 12 residues in the CDR3. The germline V gene encodes CDR1 SGHTA and CDR2 FQGNSA. V lost 5 bases to trimming and J lost 0 bases, with 3 bases between them. The CDR3: CASSLSTDTQYF. DNA for the CDR3: TGTGCCAGCAGCCTGAGCACAGATACGCAGTATTTT.

The chain combines TRBV6-5 with TRBJ1-5; 7 bases align to TRBD1. Germline V gives CDR1 MNHEY, CDR2 SVGAGI. The J segment lost 1 base and the V segment lost 5 bases, leaving 5 bases of the junction unmatched. This CDR3 spans 15 amino acids. CDR3 amino acids: CASSRQGRSNQPQHF. The CDR3 DNA follows: TGTGCCAGCAGTAGACAGGGAAGGAGCAATCAGCCCCAGCATTTT.

This chain uses TRBV6-1 with TRBJ2-4, with a weak D call TRBD1 (6 bases). The length of the CDR3 is 17 residues. CDR1 is MNHNS, CDR2 SASEGT, per germline. Trimming took 4 bases from V and 0 from J, leaving 16 bases between them. This CDR3 reads CASSGQGTNLAKNIQYF. The CDR3 DNA follows: TGTGCCAGCAGTGGTCAGGGGACCAACCTAGCCAAAAACATTCAGTACTTC.

The gene calls are TRBV2 and TRBJ2-2; 11 bases map to TRBD2. The germline CDR1 and CDR2 sequences are SNHLY and FYNNEI. The length of the CDR3 is 15 residues. The junction had 4 bases not matched to a gene; V was cut back by 6 bases and J by 4 bases. CDR3 bases: TGTGCCAGCAGCGGACTAGCGGGTGGCACCGGGGAGCTGTTTTTT. Protein: CASSGLAGGTGELFF.

This clone has a single count. The chain's CDR3 is CASSLGGPNTEAFF. CDR3 coding DNA: TGTGCCAGCAGCTTAGGGGGCCCCAACACTGAAGCTTTCTTT. The rearrangement links TRBV7-2 to TRBJ1-1, with D possibly being TRBD1 (5 bases). The CDR3 runs 14 residues. Germline CDR1 is SGHTA and CDR2 is FQGNSA. V gave up 1 base and J gave up 2 bases, with 8 bases separating them.

The chain links TRBV5-1 to TRBJ1-5; TRBD1 might be the D (5 bases). CDR1 SGHRS and CDR2 YFSETQ come from the germline V gene. The CDR3 is 16 amino acids. The V end was cut by 4 bases, the J end by 6 bases, with 20 bases between. The CDR3 DNA reads as TGCGCCAGCAGCCCCGTTCCGTTGGGGCAGGGTCAGCCCCAGCATTTT. Amino acid sequence: CASSPVPLGQGQPQHF.